This record concerns one TCR beta chain sequence. The target of this receptor is not known. No much larger clone is present one base from it, and per-base qualities are unavailable. CDR1 and CDR2 are read off the germline V gene (reference sequence) as LNHDA and SQIVND. Reading from cysteine to phenylalanine, the CDR3 counts 15 amino acids. Here the CDR3 DNA is all that survives: 45 bases in frame from base 1. Trimming accounts for 5 bases at V and 2 bases at J, while the number of junction bases matched to no gene is 8. The sample is drawn from a study of blood T cell repertoires in COVID-19 (dated by TCRdb to 2020 to 2021). For the study in its entirety: The collaborator samples originated in the United States, Italy and Spain and spanned the acute and convalescent phases of COVID-19. A de-identified subject ID, COVID-19 status, age in years and sex were almost always included in the sample metadata. The repertoires were released in a freely available public database intended as a resource for research on the immune response to SARS-CoV-2. The material from the prospective study consisted of cDNA or gDNA derived from T cells, B-cell-depleted T cells, or PBMCs. Subjects who had been exposed to COVID-19, were actively infected with it, or had recovered from it provided the deeply sampled blood TCRbeta repertoires that made up the dataset. HLA class I and class II types, where available, came from metadata supplied by the sample provider rather than from assay-based typing. The samples were drawn from the first 160 participants of the ongoing ImmuneRACE study and from 1,254 subjects provided by 6 global collaborators.

In Seattle, one collaborating source enrolled patients while the infection was active and tracked those patients longitudinally over the course of disease. Each collaborating institution followed its own protocols to collect whole blood in K2EDTA tubes. For TCRbeta analysis, collaborators shipped samples as frozen whole blood, isolated PBMCs, or DNA extracted from either of those sample types. TCRbeta CDR3 regions were amplified from genomic DNA by means of the immunoSEQ Assay, a bias-controlled multiplex PCR. As for how the authors treated the data: Within the assay, amplification of reference gene primers was used to estimate how many nucleated cells each sample contained. To quantify the absolute abundance of each unique TCRbeta CDR3 rearrangement, sequence reads were collapsed and filtered. For each sample, productive Simpson clonality was calculated as the square root of Simpson's diversity index across productive rearrangements. Drawn from immuneACCESS, this table holds only the in-frame rearrangements with V and J called that TCRdb kept. Clones are partly lost; checked studies trace under half to an unresolved V gene and leave the rest unexplained. V and J calls and clone size are given by that table; D and trimming were obtained from the DNA. The sample contains 200,000 to 250,000 clones, about 81% of them found a single time. The ten most abundant clones make up approximately 8% of the sample.

Broad study findings and their caveats: How much clinical and demographic metadata was included differed by source and by participant, and the metadata was provided uncurated.

Recombination joined TRBV19 with TRBJ1-2; 7 nucleotides in the junction match TRBD1. The source is a woman aged 80 or over with COVID-19, enrolled during active disease. The sample consisted of peripheral blood. The DNA reads TGTGCCAGTAGTCCCCGCAGGGGGGAGAACTATGGCTACACCTTC. The resulting protein is CASSPRRGENYGYTF.